Listed below are T cell receptor beta chains from one sample, sequenced in a study of T cell changes during pregnancy in multiple sclerosis. Sequencing was performed with immunoSEQ multiplex PCR; in TCRdb, only in-frame clones are kept and a portion is missing. The sample has some 64,000 clones, more than 85% seen once. This specimen consisted of peripheral blood, obtained in the first trimester of pregnancy. The receptors were sampled from a female donor with multiple sclerosis, enrolled in a pregnancy study. Each CDR3 is given without its conserved first and last residue. The size field is filled for only some rows; it gives once, few, many or a size class.

CDR3	size	V	J
ASIKNGGFYGYT	NA	TRBV13	TRBJ1-2
ASSLFPGTSSYYEQY	NA	TRBV5-4	TRBJ2-7
SVGQGEGYT	NA	TRBV29-1	TRBJ1-2
ASSPLSSGNAGNEQF	NA	TRBV27	TRBJ2-1
ASSIDRGRGTNYGYT	NA	TRBV27	TRBJ1-2
ASSVGTAIYEQY	once	TRBV9	TRBJ2-7
ASSWEGSYNSPLH	NA	TRBV5-4	TRBJ1-6
ASRSGSRSNQPQH	NA	TRBV27	TRBJ1-5
ASSEKGATTGELF	NA	TRBV6-1	TRBJ2-2
AISESGGRRWTEAF	NA	TRBV10-3	TRBJ1-1
ASSFPTGGGEKLF	NA	TRBV7-2	TRBJ1-4
ASSTGTRGYNEQF	NA	TRBV28	TRBJ2-1
ASSPQGQETQY	NA	TRBV19	TRBJ2-5
ASSLEGDTDEQY	NA	TRBV5-1	TRBJ2-7
ASSNQGNEQF	NA	TRBV19	TRBJ2-1
ASSADRGLAGLETQY	NA	TRBV5-4	TRBJ2-5
ASSRRQVQETQY	once	TRBV2	TRBJ2-5
ASSPWTSGGSETQY	NA	TRBV7-3	TRBJ2-5
ASSTPGGQSYEQY	NA	TRBV28	TRBJ2-7
ASSMVHLSGIVTDTQY	NA	TRBV19	TRBJ2-3
ASSQDRGSTYEQY	few	TRBV14	TRBJ2-7
ASSEVWTPDSPLH	NA	TRBV19	TRBJ1-6
ASSIRQAQPQH	NA	TRBV19	TRBJ1-5
ASSPQNGRRTDTQY	NA	TRBV18	TRBJ2-3
ASSQGPSYEQY	once	TRBV6-5	TRBJ2-7
ASSFNRDLSSYNEQF	NA	TRBV11-2	TRBJ2-1
ASTLAGARTGELF	NA	TRBV19	TRBJ2-2
SVERTGLFTDTQY	NA	TRBV29-1	TRBJ2-3
ASNSGQFGTGANVLT	NA	TRBV5-1	TRBJ2-6
ASSERRTEAF	once	TRBV2	TRBJ1-1
ASSRAGGSPDTQY	once	TRBV28	TRBJ2-3
ASSMRAGASGTEAF	NA	TRBV19	TRBJ1-1
ASSFNSPSNQPQH	NA	TRBV5-6	TRBJ1-5
ARRRDDTIY	NA	TRBV21-1	TRBJ1-3
ASSQDPASGGIKQF	NA	TRBV4-2	TRBJ2-1
ASSDRGNSPLH	NA	TRBV6-4	TRBJ1-6
ASSPTDNLGNTIY	once	TRBV18	TRBJ1-3
ASSLGPRGLAGDLGLREQY	once	TRBV13	TRBJ2-7
SGHPRGITDTQY	NA	TRBV29-1	TRBJ2-3
ASSVGHNTGELF	once	TRBV7-3	TRBJ2-2
ASSYGAGGDTDTQY	NA	TRBV6-6	TRBJ2-3
SVEERRGWETQY	NA	TRBV29-1	TRBJ2-5
ASSLHGPSSYNEQF	once	TRBV5-4	TRBJ2-1
ASSWDRPSSYEQY	NA	TRBV5-4	TRBJ2-7
ASSLVRDKAETQY	NA	TRBV5-1	TRBJ2-5
ASSKTRGMNTEAF	NA	TRBV4-2	TRBJ1-1